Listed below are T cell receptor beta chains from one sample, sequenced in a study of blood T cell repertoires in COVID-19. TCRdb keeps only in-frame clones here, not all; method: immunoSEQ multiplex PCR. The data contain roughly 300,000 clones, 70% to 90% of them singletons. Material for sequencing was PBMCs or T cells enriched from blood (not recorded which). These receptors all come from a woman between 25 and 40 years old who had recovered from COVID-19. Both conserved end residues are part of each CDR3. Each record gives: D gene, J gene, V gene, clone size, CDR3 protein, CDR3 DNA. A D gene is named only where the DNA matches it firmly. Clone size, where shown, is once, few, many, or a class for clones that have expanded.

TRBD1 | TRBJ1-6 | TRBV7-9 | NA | CASSLGPDREPLHF | TGTGCCAGCAGCTTAGGCCCAGACAGGGAACCGCTCCACTTT
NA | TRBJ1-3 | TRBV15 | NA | CATSRVAGVGNTIYF | TGTGCCACCAGCAGAGTCGCAGGGGTCGGAAACACCATATATTTT
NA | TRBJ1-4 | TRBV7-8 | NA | CASSPPPQIATNEKLFF | TGTGCCAGCAGCCCACCCCCGCAGATTGCAACTAATGAAAAACTGTTTTTT
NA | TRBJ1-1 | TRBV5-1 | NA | CASRGDYRPPRDTEAFF | TGCGCCAGCAGGGGAGACTACCGACCTCCACGGGACACTGAAGCTTTCTTT
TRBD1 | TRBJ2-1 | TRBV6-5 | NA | CASSRQGEQFF | TGTGCCAGCAGTCGACAGGGTGAGCAGTTCTTC
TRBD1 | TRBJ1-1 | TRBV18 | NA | CASSPGQGALVVTEAFF | TGTGCCAGCTCACCAGGGCAGGGGGCGCTTGTGGTCACTGAAGCTTTCTTT
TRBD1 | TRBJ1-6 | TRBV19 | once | CASIGTGTGSPLHF | TGTGCCAGTATAGGGACAGGGACGGGTTCACCCCTCCACTTT
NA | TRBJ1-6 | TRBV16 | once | CASSQTLSSYNSPLHF | TGTGCCAGCAGCCAAACCTTGAGCTCCTATAATTCACCCCTCCACTTT
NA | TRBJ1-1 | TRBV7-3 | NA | CASSRSAGQNTEAFF | TGTGCCTCCAGCAGATCCGCAGGCCAGAACACTGAAGCTTTCTTT
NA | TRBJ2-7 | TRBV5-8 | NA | CASSLEAGEQYF | TGTGCCAGCAGCTTGGAAGCGGGCGAGCAGTACTTC
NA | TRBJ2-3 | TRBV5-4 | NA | CASSSLGVQYF | TGTGCCAGCAGCTCTCTAGGTGTGCAGTATTTT
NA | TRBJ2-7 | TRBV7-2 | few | CASSLVGMYEQYF | TGTGCCAGCAGCTTAGTCGGGATGTACGAGCAGTACTTC
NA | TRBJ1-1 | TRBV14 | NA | CASSPYASMNTEAFF | TGTGCCAGCAGCCCCTACGCTTCCATGAACACTGAAGCTTTCTTT
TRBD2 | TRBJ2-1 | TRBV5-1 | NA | CASSWPSGGAKHNEQFF | TGCGCCAGCAGCTGGCCCAGCGGGGGGGCTAAACACAATGAGCAGTTCTTC
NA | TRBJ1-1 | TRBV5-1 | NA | CASSAGFMNTEAFF | TGCGCCAGCAGCGCAGGGTTCATGAACACTGAAGCTTTCTTT
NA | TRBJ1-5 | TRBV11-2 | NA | CASSFTPDQPQHF | TGTGCCAGCAGCTTTACTCCGGATCAGCCCCAGCATTTT
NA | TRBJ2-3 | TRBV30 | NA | CACPSTKAADTQYF | TGTGCCTGCCCGTCCACTAAGGCCGCAGATACGCAGTATTTT
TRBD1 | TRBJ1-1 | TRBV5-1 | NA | CASSPGTGNTEAFF | TGCGCCAGCAGCCCTGGGACAGGGAACACTGAAGCTTTCTTT
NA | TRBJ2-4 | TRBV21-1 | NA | CASSPQLAKNIQYF | TGTGCCAGCAGCCCCCAACTGGCCAAAAACATTCAGTACTTC
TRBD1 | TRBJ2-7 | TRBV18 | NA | CASSLRTGGLPEQYF | TGTGCCAGCTCACTACGGACAGGGGGCCTTCCCGAGCAGTACTTC
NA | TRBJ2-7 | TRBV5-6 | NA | CASSPEGGTYEQYF | TGTGCCAGCAGCCCGGAGGGCGGAACCTACGAGCAGTACTTC
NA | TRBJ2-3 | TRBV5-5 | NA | CASSLEASSTDTQYF | TGTGCCAGCAGCTTGGAAGCCTCTAGCACAGATACGCAGTATTTT
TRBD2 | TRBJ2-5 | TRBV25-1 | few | CASRRGGIQETQYF | TGTGCCAGCAGGCGGGGGGGCATACAAGAGACCCAGTACTTC
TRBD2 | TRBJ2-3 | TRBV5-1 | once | CASSLGGGGSDTQYF | TGCGCCAGCAGCTTAGGCGGGGGGGGCTCAGATACGCAGTATTTT
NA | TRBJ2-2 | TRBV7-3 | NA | CASSTVPTGELFF | TGTGCCAGCAGCACGGTTCCGACCGGGGAGCTGTTTTTT